The rows below give T cell receptor beta chains drawn from one sample of a study of cytomegalovirus exposure and HLA in healthy donors. TCRdb's copy holds only in-frame clones and misses some; the assay was immunoSEQ multiplex PCR. The table includes tens of thousands of clones, about 67% detected once. Sequenced sample: PBMCs. The receptors stem from a man aged 25 to 40 in good health and CMV-seronegative. The CDR3 runs from the conserved cysteine through the conserved F or W. The order of the fields is V gene, J gene, CDR3 protein.

TRBV11-2	TRBJ1-2	CASSPPSRGGYTF
TRBV6-4	TRBJ2-1	CASSDMAGANEQFF
TRBV4-2	TRBJ1-2	CASSQGGGLGYGYTF
TRBV7-7	TRBJ2-2	CASSSDTEATGELFF
TRBV2	TRBJ2-7	CASRVPQSGQSSYEQYF
TRBV7-6	TRBJ2-7	CASSLALGDEQYF
TRBV6-6	TRBJ2-2	CASSYSVPVAGELFF
TRBV5-6	TRBJ2-5	CASSFGTPQETQYF
TRBV7-9	NA	CASSLGHLGLYEQYF
TRBV6-5	TRBJ2-4	CASQVRNIQYF
TRBV5-1	TRBJ1-6	CASSLTGGNSYNSPLHF
TRBV19	TRBJ1-2	CASNPPGRANYGYTF
TRBV10-3	TRBJ2-7	CARLREGYEQYF
TRBV6-5	TRBJ2-7	CASSYSWDSAAYEQYF